These 5 T cell receptor beta chains were sequenced from one sample in a study of blood T cells in healthy people across ages (dated by TCRdb to the mid-2010s). Libraries were made using 5' RACE. Sequencing instrument: Illumina HiSeq 2500. The second PCR ran for about 7 to 11 cycles and used a J-beta primer mix along with a sample-barcoded 5' primer. TCRdb reran the public reads through fastp at Q25 and MiXCR, keeping productive beta chains. Rows merge per CDR3 protein into single entries with the most common DNA and genes. Recorded for this sample are approximately 810,000 distinct CDR3 sequences; under 35% of them occurred a single time. The leading ten clones occupy approximately 15% of the sample. Sequencing was done on a sample of blood. The receptors here all came from a woman of 80 years or more in good health.

This clonotype has a handful of counts. The chain is built from TRBV5-1 and TRBJ2-5, with D tentatively TRBD2 (7 bases). Trimming shortened V by 0 bases and J by 2 bases, and 14 bases separated the two germline ends. This CDR3 is 16 amino acids long. Germline V CDR1 and CDR2: SGHRS, YFSETQ. The CDR3 bases are TGCGCCAGCAGCTTGGGGGGGCTAGCGGTACAAGAGACCCAGTACTTC. Protein product: CASSLGGLAVQETQYF.

The chain links TRBV7-2 to TRBJ2-5; 10 bases are a match to TRBD2. The CDR3 has 16 amino acids. The junction had 8 bases not matched to a gene; V was cut back by 6 bases and J by 1 base. Looked up from germline, CDR1 is SGHTA and CDR2 is FQGNSA. The CDR3 spells CASSSSSGGIQETQYF. DNA for the CDR3: TGTGCCAGCAGTTCCTCTAGCGGGGGTATCCAAGAGACCCAGTACTTC. Based on the CDR3 plus reference TRBV7-2 and TRBJ2-5, the full variable domain is GAGVSQSPSNKVTEKGKDVELRCDPISGHTALYWYRQSLGQGLEFLIYFQGNSAPDKSGLPSDRFSAERTGGSVSTLTIQRTQQEDSAVYLCASSSSSGGIQETQYFGPGTRLLVL.

This clonotype has a count of ten or more. This chain links TRBV11-2 with TRBJ2-3, with D possibly being TRBD2 (6 bases). The CDR3 totals 15 residues. V dropped 4 bases and J dropped 0 bases, with 11 bases sitting between them. The germline gives CDR1 SGHAT, CDR2 FQNNGV. The CDR3 region is CASSSAGSSTDTQYF. The DNA for the CDR3 is TGTGCCAGCAGCTCCGCGGGGTCTAGCACAGATACGCAGTATTTT. Filled out from reference TRBV11-2 and TRBJ2-3, the complete variable domain reads EAGVAQSPRYKIIEKRQSVAFWCNPISGHATLYWYQQILGQGPKLLIQFQNNGVVDDSQLPKDRFSAERLKGVDSTLKIQPAKLEDSAVYLCASSSAGSSTDTQYFGPGTRLTVL.

A remark on this clonotype: Since the CDR3 does not end with the conserved phenylalanine or tryptophan, this likely comes from a read error. This chain uses TRBV9 with TRBJ1-2; the match to TRBD1 covers 10 bases. Trimming cost V 2 bases and J 4 bases; bases outside gene matches: 2. The CDR3 loop spans 14 amino acids. Looked up from germline, CDR1 is SGDLS and CDR2 is YYNGEE. The CDR3 loop reads CASSVGQGIYGYTV. The DNA of the CDR3 is TGTGCCAGCAGCGTGGGACAGGGGATCTATGGCTACACCGTC.

This clonotype was detected only a few times. A much larger clone is a single base away; this may be a read error. The CDR3 reads CASSLYLAGGTYNEQFF. CDR3 in DNA: TGTGCCAGCAGCTTATATCTTGCGGGGGGGACATACAATGAGCAGTTCTTC. V usage is TRBV7-2 and J usage is TRBJ2-1; 9 bases align to TRBD2. Trimming cost V 2 bases and J 4 bases; bases outside gene matches: 9. Germline V gene sequence: CDR1 SGHTA, CDR2 FQGNSA. This CDR3 contains 17 residues.